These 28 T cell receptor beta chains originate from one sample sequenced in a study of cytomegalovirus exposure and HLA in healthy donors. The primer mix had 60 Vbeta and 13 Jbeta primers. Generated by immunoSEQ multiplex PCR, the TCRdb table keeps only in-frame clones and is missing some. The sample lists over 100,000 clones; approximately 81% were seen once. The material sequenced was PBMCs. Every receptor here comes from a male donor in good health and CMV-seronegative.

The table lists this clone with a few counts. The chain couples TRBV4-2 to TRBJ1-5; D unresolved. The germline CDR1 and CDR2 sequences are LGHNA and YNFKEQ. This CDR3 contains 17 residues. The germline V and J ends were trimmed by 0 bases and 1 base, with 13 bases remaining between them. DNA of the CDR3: TGTGCCAGCAGCCAAGATCCGGGATTAGGGAGCAATCAGCCCCAGCATTTT. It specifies CASSQDPGLGSNQPQHF.

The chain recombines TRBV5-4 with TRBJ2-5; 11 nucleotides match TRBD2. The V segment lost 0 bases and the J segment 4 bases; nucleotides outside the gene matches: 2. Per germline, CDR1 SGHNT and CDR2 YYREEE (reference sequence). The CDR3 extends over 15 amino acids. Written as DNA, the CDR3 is TGTGCCAGCAGCTTGGCAGGACTAGCGGGAGAGACCCAGTACTTC. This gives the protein CASSLAGLAGETQYF.

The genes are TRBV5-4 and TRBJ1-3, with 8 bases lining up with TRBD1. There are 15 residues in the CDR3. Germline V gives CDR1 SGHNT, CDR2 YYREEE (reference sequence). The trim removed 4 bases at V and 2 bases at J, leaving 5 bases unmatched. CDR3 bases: TGTGCCAGCAGCGACGACAGGGGCACTGGAAACACCATATATTTT. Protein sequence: CASSDDRGTGNTIYF.

The CDR3 nucleotides read TGTGCCAGCAGCCCTGCAGCCGGGGGTCCTATTTCACCCGGGGAGCTGTTTTTT. Translating it yields CASSPAAGGPISPGELFF. The V gene is TRBV7-6, the J gene TRBJ2-2; D is possibly TRBD2 (6 bases). The CDR3 length is 18 residues. Per germline, CDR1 SGHVS and CDR2 FNYEAQ. Trimming shortened V by 5 bases and J by 6 bases, and 25 bases separated the two germline ends.

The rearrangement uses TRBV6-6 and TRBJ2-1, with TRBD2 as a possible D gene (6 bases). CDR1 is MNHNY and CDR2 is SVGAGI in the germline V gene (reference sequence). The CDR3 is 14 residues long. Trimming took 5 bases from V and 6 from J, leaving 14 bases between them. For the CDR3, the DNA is TGTGCCAGCAGTACCCCCGGAGGGTCCAATGAGCAGTTCTTC. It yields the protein CASSTPGGSNEQFF.

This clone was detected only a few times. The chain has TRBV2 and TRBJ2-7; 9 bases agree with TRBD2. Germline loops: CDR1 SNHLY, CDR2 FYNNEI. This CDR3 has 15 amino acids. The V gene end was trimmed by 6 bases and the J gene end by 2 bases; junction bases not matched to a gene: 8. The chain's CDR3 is CASRTLAGVAYEQYF. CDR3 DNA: TGTGCCAGCAGAACTTTAGCGGGAGTAGCCTACGAGCAGTACTTC. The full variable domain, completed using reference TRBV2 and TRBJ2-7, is EPEVTQTPSHQVTQMGQEVILRCVPISNHLYFYWYRQILGQKVEFLVSFYNNEISEKSEIFDDQFSVERPDGSNFTLKIRSTKLEDSAMYFCASRTLAGVAYEQYFGPGTRLTVT.

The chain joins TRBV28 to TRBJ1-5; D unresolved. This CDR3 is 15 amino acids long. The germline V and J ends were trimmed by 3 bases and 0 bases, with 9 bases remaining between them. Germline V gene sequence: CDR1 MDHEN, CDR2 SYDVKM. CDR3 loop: CASSLPSGSNQPQHF. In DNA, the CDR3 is TGTGCCAGCAGTTTGCCATCGGGTAGCAATCAGCCCCAGCATTTT.

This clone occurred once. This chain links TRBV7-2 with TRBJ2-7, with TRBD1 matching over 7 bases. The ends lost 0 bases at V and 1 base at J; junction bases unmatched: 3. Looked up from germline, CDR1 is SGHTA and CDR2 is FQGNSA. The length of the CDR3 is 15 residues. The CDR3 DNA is TGTGCCAGCAGCTTAGCTCCGACAGGGTCCTACGAGCAGTACTTC. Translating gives CASSLAPTGSYEQYF. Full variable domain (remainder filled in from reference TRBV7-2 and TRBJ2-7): GAGVSQSPSNKVTEKGKDVELRCDPISGHTALYWYRQSLGQGLEFLIYFQGNSAPDKSGLPSDRFSAERTGGSVSTLTIQRTQQEDSAVYLCASSLAPTGSYEQYFGPGTRLTVT.

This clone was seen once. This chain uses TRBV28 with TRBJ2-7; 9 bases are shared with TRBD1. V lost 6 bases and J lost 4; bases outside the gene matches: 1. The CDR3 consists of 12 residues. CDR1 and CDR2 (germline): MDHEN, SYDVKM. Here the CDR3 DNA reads TGTGCCAGCAGCGGGACAGGGTACGAGCAGTACTTC. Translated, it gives CASSGTGYEQYF.

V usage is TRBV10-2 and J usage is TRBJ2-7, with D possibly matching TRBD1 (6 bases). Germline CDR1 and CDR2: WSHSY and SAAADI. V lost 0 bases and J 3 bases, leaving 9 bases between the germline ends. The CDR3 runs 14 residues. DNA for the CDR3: TGCGCCAGCAGTGAGTCCACAGGGATCTACGAGCAGTACTTC. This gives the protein CASSESTGIYEQYF.

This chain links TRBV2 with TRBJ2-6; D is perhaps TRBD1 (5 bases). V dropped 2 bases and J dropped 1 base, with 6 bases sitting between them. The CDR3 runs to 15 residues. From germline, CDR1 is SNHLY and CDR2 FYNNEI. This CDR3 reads CASSERGSGANVLTF. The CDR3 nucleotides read TGTGCCAGCAGTGAAAGGGGTTCTGGGGCCAACGTCCTGACTTTC. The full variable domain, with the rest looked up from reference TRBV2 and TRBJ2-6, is EPEVTQTPSHQVTQMGQEVILRCVPISNHLYFYWYRQILGQKVEFLVSFYNNEISEKSEIFDDQFSVERPDGSNFTLKIRSTKLEDSAMYFCASSERGSGANVLTFGAGSRLTVL.

The CDR3 nucleotides are TGTGCCAGCAGTCCCGGGGGCTCCTACAATGAGCAGTTCTTC. Translated, it gives CASSPGGSYNEQFF. J is TRBJ2-1 and V is TRBV28; tentatively, D is TRBD2 (6 bases). V was cut by 5 bases and J by 0 bases, with 8 bases left in between. This CDR3 is 14 amino acids long. CDR1 and CDR2 from the germline V gene are MDHEN and SYDVKM.

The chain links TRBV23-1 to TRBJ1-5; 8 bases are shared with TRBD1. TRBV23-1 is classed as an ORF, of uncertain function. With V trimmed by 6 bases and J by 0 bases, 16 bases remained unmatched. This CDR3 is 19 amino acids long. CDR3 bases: TGCGCCAGCAGAGTAAACTCCGGGACAGGCAACTATAGCAATCAGCCCCAGCATTTT. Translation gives CASRVNSGTGNYSNQPQHF.

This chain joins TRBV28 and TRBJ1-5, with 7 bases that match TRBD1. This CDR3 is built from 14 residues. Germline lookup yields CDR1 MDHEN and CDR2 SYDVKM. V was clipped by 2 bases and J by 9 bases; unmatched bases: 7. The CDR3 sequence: CASSLQGGHRPQHF. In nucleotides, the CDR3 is TGTGCCAGCAGTTTACAGGGGGGCCATCGGCCCCAGCATTTT.

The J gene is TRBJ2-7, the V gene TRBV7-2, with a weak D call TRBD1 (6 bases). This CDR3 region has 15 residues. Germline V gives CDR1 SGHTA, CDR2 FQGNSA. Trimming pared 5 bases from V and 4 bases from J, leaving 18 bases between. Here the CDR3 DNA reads TGTGCCAGCAGCCCAGGGGTTGGTTCTGTGTACGAGCAGTACTTC. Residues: CASSPGVGSVYEQYF.

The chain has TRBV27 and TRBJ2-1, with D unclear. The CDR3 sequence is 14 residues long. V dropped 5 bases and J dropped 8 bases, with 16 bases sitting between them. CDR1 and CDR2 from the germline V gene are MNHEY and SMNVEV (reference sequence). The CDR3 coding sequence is TGTGCCAGCAGTCCCTCGCGCGCGAGCTATGAGCAGTTCTTC. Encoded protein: CASSPSRASYEQFF.

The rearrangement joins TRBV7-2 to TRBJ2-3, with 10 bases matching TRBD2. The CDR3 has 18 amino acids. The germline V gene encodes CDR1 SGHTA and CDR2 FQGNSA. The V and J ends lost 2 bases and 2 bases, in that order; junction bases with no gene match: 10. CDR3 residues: CASSLPPGLATITDTQYF. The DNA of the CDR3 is TGTGCCAGCAGCTTACCTCCGGGACTAGCGACGATCACAGATACGCAGTATTTT.

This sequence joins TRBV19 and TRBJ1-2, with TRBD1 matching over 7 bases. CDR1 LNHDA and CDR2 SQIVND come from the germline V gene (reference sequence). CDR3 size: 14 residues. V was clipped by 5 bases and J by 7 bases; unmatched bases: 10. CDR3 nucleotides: TGTGCCAGTAGTCCCCGACAGGGTATCTCTGGCTACACCTTC. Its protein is CASSPRQGISGYTF.

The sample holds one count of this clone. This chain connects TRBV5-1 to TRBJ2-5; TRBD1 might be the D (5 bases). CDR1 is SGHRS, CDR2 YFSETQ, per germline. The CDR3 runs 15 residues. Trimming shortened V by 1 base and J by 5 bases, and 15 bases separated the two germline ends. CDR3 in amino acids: CASSLRAGLVETQYF. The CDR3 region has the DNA TGCGCCAGCAGCTTGAGGGCAGGGTTGGTGGAGACCCAGTACTTC. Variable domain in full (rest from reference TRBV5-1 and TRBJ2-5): KAGVTQTPRYLIKTRGQQVTLSCSPISGHRSVSWYQQTPGQGLQFLFEYFSETQRNKGNFPGRFSGRQFSNSRSEMNVSTLELGDSALYLCASSLRAGLVETQYFGPGTRLLVL.

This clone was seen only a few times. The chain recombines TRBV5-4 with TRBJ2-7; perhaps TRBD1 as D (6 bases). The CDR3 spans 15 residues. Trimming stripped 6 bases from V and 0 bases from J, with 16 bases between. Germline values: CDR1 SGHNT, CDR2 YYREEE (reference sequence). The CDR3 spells CASTAGRGPSYEQYF. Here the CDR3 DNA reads TGTGCCAGCACCGCGGGCAGGGGACCCTCCTACGAGCAGTACTTC.

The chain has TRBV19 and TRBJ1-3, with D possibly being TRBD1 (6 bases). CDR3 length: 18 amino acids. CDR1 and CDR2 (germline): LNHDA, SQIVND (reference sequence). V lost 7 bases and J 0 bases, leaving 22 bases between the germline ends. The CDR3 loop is CASTSLGRGTYSGNTIYF. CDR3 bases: TGTGCCAGTACCTCCCTCGGTAGAGGGACATACTCTGGAAACACCATATATTTT.

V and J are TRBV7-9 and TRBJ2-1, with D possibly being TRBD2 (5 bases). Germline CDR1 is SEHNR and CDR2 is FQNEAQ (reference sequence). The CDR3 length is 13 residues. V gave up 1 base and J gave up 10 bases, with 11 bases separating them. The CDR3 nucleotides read TGTGCCAGCAGCTTAGACGGGGTAGGCGAGCAGTTCTTC. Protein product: CASSLDGVGEQFF.

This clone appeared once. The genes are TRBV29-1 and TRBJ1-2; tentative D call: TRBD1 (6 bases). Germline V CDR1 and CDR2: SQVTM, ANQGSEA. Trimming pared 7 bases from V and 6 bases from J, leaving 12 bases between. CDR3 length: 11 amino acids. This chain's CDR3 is CSGGQGNGYTF. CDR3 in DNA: TGCAGCGGGGGGCAGGGGAATGGCTACACCTTC.

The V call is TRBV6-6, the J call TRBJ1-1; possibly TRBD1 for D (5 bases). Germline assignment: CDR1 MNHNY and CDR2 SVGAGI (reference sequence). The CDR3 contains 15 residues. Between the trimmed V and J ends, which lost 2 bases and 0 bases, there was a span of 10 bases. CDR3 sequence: CASSYGQGMNTEAFF. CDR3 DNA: TGTGCCAGCAGTTACGGGCAGGGCATGAACACTGAAGCTTTCTTT.

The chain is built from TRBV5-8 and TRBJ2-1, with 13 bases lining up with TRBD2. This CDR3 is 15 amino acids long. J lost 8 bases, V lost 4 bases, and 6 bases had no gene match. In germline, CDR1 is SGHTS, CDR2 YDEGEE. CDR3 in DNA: TGTGCCAGCAGCAGGACTAGCGGGAGTTTCTATGAGCAGTTCTTC. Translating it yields CASSRTSGSFYEQFF.

The CDR3 protein is CASSPGTVYNEQFF. CDR3 coding DNA: TGTGCCAGCAGCCCCGGGACAGTATACAATGAGCAGTTCTTC. This chain uses TRBV5-6 with TRBJ2-1; TRBD1 matches at 7 bases. V lost 4 bases and J lost 4; bases outside the gene matches: 5. This CDR3 is 14 amino acids long. Germline CDR1 and CDR2: SGHDT and YYEEEE.

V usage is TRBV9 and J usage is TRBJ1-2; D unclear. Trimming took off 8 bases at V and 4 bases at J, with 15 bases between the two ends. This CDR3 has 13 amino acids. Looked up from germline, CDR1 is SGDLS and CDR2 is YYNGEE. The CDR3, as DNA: TGTGCCAGAGAGGGAGAGCTGCGCTATGGCTACACCTTC. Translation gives CAREGELRYGYTF.

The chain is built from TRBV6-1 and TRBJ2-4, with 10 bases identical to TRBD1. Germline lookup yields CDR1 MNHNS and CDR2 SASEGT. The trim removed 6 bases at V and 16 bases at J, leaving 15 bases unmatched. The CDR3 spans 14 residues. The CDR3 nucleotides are TGTGCCAGCAGACAAACACCGGGACAGGGGTTAGGTTACTTC. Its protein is CASRQTPGQGLGYF.